This T cell receptor beta chain is drawn from a study of cytomegalovirus exposure and HLA in healthy donors. The PCR ran on 60 Vbeta and 13 Jbeta primers. Per the study methods: About 11 million of the 60 million to 90 million unique TCR beta chains counted in a later analysis were shared. Repertoires were generated with immunoSEQ multiplex PCR, while TCRdb's copy carries only in-frame clones and drops some. V and J calls and clone size are as listed in that table; D and trimming were resolved from the DNA. The sample contains about 160,000 clones, roughly 80% of which appear only once. V gave up 4 bases and J gave up 2 bases, with 17 bases separating them. CDR1 and CDR2 from the germline V gene are LGHNA and YSLEER. The length of the CDR3 is 16 residues. On this clone itself: Its target is not known.

Study-level findings and limits: Most of the TCR beta V segments (in an earlier analysis) were productive either about 87% or about 30% of the time.

The sequence came from a male donor in good health and CMV-seropositive. Sequences were obtained from PBMCs. J is TRBJ2-5 and V is TRBV4-3; D is perhaps TRBD1 (6 bases). The CDR3 DNA sequence: TGCGCCAGCAGCCGGGACACGGGGCATTTTCAAGAGACCCAGTACTTC. Protein product: CASSRDTGHFQETQYF.